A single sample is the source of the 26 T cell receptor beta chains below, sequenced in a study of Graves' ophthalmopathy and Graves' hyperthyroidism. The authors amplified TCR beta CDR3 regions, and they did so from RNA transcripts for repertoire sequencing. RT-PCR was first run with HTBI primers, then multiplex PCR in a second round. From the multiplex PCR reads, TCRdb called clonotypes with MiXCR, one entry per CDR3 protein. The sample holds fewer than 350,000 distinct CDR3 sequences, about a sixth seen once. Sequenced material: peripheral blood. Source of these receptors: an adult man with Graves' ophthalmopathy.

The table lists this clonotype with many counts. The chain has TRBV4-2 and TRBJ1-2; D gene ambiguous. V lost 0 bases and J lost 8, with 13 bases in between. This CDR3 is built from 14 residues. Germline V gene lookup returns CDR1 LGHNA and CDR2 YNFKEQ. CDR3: CASSQERLDGGYTF. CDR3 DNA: TGTGCCAGCAGCCAAGAGCGGCTCGATGGAGGCTACACCTTC.

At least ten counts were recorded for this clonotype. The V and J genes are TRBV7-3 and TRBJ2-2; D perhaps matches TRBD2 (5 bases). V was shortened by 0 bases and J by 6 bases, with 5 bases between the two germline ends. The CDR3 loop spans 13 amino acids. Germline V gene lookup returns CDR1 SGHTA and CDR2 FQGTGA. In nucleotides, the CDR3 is TGTGCCAGCAGCTTAACAGCGGCCGGGGAGCTGTTTTTT. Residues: CASSLTAAGELFF.

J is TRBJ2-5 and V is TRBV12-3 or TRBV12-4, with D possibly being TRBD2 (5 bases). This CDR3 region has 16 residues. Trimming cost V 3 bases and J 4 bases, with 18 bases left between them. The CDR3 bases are TGTGCCAGCAGTTTCCGCCTTGCAGCGGTAACAGAGACCCAGTACTTC. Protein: CASSFRLAAVTETQYF.

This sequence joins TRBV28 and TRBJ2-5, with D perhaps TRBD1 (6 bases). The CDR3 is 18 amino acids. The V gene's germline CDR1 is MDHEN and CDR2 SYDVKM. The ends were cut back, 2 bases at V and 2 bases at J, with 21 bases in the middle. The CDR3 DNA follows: TGTGCCAGCAGTTTAACGGTTGGAAGGACAGCTAGACAAGAGACCCAGTACTTC. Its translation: CASSLTVGRTARQETQYF.

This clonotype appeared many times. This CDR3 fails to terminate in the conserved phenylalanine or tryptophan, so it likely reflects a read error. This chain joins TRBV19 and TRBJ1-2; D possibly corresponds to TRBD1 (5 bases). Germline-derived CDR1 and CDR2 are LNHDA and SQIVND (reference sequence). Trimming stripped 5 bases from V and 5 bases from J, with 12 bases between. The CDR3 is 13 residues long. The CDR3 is CASSARQHYGYTL. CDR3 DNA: TGTGCCAGTAGTGCCCGACAGCATTATGGCTACACCCTC.

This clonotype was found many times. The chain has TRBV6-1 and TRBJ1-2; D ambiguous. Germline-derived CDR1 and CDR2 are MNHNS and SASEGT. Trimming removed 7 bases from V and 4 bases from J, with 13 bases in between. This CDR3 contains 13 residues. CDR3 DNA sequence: TGTGCCAGCACCTCGACCGGATCCTATGGCTACACCTTC. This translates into CASTSTGSYGYTF.

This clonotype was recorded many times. Written as DNA, the CDR3 is TGTGCCAGCAGCACCCGTCTCGGGATTTACGAGCAGTACTTC. Protein sequence: CASSTRLGIYEQYF. This chain links TRBV11-2 with TRBJ2-7; D is possibly TRBD2 (5 bases). The CDR3 has 14 amino acids. Germline CDR1 reads SGHAT; CDR2 reads FQNNGV. The V end lost 5 bases, the J end lost 4 bases, and 15 bases lay between the germline ends.

CDR3 sequence (DNA): TGTGCCAGCAGTATAGACAGGGTAGGATCACCCCTCCACTTT. It translates to CASSIDRVGSPLHF. The chain employs TRBV12-3 or TRBV12-4 and TRBJ1-6; 7 bases map to TRBD1. The ends lost 5 bases at V and 10 bases at J; junction bases unmatched: 8. CDR3 length equals 14 residues.

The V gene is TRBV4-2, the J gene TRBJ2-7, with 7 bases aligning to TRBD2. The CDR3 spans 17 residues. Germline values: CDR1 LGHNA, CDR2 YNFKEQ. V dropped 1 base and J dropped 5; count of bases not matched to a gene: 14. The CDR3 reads CASSQAPVGAGANEQYF. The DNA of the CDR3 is TGTGCCAGCAGCCAAGCACCAGTGGGCGCGGGAGCTAACGAGCAGTACTTC.

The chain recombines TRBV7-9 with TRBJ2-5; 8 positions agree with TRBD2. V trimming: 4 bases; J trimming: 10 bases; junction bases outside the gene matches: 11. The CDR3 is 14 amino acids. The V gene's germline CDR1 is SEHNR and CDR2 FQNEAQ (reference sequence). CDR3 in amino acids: CASSYSGAGGYQYF. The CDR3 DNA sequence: TGTGCCAGCAGCTATAGCGGGGCCGGGGGATACCAGTACTTC. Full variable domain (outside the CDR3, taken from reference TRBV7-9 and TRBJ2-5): DTGVSQNPRHKITKRGQNVTFRCDPISEHNRLYWYRQTLGQGPEFLTYFQNEAQLEKSRLLSDRFSAERPKGSFSTLEIQRTEQGDSAMYLCASSYSGAGGYQYFGPGTRLLVL.

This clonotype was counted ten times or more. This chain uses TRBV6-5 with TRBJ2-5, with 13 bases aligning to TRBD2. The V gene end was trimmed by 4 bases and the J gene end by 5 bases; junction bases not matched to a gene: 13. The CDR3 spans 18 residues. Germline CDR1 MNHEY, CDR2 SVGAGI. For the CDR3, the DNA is TGTGCCAGCAGTTTCCGGGGGCAACTAGCGGGGGGGCCTGAGACCCAGTACTTC. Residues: CASSFRGQLAGGPETQYF.

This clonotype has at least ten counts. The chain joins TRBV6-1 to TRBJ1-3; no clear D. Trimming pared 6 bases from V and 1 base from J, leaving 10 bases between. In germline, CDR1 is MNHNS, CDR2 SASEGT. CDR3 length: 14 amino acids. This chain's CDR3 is CASSRSYSGNTIYF. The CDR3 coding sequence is TGTGCCAGCAGCCGTAGCTATTCTGGAAACACCATATATTTT.

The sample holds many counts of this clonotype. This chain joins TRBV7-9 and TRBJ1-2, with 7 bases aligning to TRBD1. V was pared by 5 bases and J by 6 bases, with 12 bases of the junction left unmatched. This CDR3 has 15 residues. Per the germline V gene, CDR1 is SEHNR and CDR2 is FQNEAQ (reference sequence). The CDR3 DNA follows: TGTGCCAGCAGCCTAGGACGACAGGGTTTGAATGGCTACACCTTC. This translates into CASSLGRQGLNGYTF.

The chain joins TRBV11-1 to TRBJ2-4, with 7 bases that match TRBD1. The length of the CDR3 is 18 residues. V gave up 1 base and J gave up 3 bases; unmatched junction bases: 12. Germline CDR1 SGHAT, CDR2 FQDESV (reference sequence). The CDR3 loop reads CASSLGDSSHLVKNIQYF. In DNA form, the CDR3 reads TGTGCCAGCAGCTTAGGGGACAGCAGCCACCTCGTCAAAAACATTCAGTACTTC.

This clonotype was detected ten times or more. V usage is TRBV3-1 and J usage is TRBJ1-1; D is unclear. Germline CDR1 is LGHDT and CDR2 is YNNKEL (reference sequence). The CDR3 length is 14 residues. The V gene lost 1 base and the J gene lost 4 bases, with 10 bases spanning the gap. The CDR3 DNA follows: TGTGCCAGCAGCCAAGGGAGGCGGGGCACTGAAGCTTTCTTT. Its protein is CASSQGRRGTEAFF.

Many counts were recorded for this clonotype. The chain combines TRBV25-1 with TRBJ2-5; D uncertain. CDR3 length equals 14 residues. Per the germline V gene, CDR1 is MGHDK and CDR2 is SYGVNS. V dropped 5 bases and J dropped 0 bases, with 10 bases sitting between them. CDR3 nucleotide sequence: TGTGCCAGCAGTCCGGAGTCTAACCAAGAGACCCAGTACTTC. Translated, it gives CASSPESNQETQYF.

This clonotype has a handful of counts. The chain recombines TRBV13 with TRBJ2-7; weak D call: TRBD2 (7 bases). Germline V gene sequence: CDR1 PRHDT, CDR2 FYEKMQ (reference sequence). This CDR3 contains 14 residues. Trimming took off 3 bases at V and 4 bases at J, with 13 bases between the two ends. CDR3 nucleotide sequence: TGTGCCAGCAGCTTTCGGGGGGCCGGGTACGAGCAGTACTTC. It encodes CASSFRGAGYEQYF. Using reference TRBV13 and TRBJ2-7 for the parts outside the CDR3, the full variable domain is AAGVIQSPRHLIKEKRETATLKCYPIPRHDTVYWYQQGPGQDPQFLISFYEKMQSDKGSIPDRFSAQQFSDYHSELNMSSLELGDSALYFCASSFRGAGYEQYFGPGTRLTVT.

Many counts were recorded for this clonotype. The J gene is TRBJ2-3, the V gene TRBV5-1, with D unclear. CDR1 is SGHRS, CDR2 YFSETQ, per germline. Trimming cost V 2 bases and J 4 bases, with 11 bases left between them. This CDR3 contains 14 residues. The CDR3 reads CASSFGPGPDTQYF. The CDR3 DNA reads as TGCGCCAGCAGCTTTGGTCCGGGCCCAGATACGCAGTATTTT. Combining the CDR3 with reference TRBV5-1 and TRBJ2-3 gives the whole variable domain KAGVTQTPRYLIKTRGQQVTLSCSPISGHRSVSWYQQTPGQGLQFLFEYFSETQRNKGNFPGRFSGRQFSNSRSEMNVSTLELGDSALYLCASSFGPGPDTQYFGPGTRLTVL.

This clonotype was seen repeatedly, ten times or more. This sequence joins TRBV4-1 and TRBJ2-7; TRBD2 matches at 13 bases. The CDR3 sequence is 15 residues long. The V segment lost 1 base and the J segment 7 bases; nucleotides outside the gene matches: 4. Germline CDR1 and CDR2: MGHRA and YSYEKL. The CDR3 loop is CASSQVGLAGEEQYF. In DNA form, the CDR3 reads TGCGCCAGCAGCCAAGTAGGACTAGCGGGAGAAGAGCAGTACTTC.

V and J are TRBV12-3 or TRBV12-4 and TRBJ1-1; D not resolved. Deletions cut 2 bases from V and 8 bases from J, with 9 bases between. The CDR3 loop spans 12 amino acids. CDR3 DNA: TGTGCCAGCAGTTTATGGGGTGCCGAAGCTTTCTTT. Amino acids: CASSLWGAEAFF.

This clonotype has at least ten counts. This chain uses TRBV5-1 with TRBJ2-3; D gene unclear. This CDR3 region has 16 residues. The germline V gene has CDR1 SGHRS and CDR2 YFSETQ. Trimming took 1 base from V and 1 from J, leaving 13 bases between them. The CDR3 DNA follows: TGCGCCAGCAGCTTGTCTGTGGGGTTGGGCACAGATACGCAGTATTTT. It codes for CASSLSVGLGTDTQYF.

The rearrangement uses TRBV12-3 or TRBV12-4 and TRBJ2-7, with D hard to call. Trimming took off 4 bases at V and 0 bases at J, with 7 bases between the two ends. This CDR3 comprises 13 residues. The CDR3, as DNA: TGTGCCAGCAGTTCCCAGAACTCCTACGAGCAGTACTTC. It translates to CASSSQNSYEQYF.

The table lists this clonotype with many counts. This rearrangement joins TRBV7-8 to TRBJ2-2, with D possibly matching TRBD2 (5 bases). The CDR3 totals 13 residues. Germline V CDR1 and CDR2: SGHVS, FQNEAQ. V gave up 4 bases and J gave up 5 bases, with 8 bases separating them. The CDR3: CASSSGITGELFF. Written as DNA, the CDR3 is TGTGCCAGCAGCTCCGGGATAACCGGGGAGCTGTTTTTT. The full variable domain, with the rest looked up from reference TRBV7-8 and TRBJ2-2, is GAGVSQSPRYKVAKRGQDVALRCDPISGHVSLFWYQQALGQGPEFLTYFQNEAQLDKSGLPSDRFFAERPEGSVSTLKIQRTQQEDSAVYLCASSSGITGELFFGEGSRLTVL.

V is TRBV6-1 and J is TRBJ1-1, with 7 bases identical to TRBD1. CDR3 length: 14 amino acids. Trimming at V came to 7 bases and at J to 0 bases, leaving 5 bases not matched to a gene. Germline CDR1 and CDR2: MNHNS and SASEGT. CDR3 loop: CASKPGQMNTEAFF. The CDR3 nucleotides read TGTGCCAGCAAACCGGGACAGATGAACACTGAAGCTTTCTTT.

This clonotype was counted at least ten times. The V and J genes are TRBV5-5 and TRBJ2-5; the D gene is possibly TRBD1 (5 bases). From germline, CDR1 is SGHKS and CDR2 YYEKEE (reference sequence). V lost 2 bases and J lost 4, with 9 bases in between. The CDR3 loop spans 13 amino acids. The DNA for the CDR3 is TGTGCCAGCAGCTTCCAGGGTCTAGAGACCCAGTACTTC. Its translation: CASSFQGLETQYF.

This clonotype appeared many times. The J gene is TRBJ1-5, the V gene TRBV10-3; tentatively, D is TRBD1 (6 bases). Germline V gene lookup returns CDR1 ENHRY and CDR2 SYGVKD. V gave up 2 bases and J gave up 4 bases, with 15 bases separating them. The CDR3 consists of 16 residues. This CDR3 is CAISERGSQGNQPQHF. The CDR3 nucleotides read TGTGCCATCAGTGAGAGAGGGTCACAGGGTAATCAGCCCCAGCATTTT.